The present T cell receptor beta chain was sequenced within a study of memory CD4+ T cells and cytomegalovirus serostatus (dated by TCRdb to about 2019). In the study overall: A total of some 35 healthy Belgian adults, of whom 9 were CMV seropositive and 24 were CMV seronegative, were included in the cohort. To replicate a published TCR-based CMV serostatus classifier, the study sequenced CD4+ memory TCRbeta repertoires from a Belgian cohort whose cytomegalovirus serostatus was known.

Single viable CD3+CD4+CD8-CD45RO+ cells were sorted as memory CD4+ T cells on a FACSAria II. CMV serostatus was assessed using a Roche Elecsys assay, by which serum IgG against CMV pp150, pp28, p38 and p52 was detected. After thawing, total CD4+ T cells were enriched by positive selection with CD4 magnetic microbeads. The samples came from a different study that was designed specifically to examine the CD4+ T cell memory repertoire. Following standard operating procedures, peripheral blood mononuclear cells were isolated and cryopreserved, while serum was kept at -80 degrees C. CD3-PerCP (BW264/56), CD4-APC (RPA-T4), CD45RO-PE (UCHT1) and CD8-Pacific Orange (3B5) antibodies were used for staining, and non-viable cells were excluded with Sytox blue. The CDR3 holds 12 amino acids from the cysteine to the phenylalanine. Only CDR3 DNA is held: 36 bases, read in frame from base 1. The germline V gene provides CDR1 SNHLY and CDR2 FYNNEI. Trimming costs V 6 bases and J 5 bases, and their ends lie 10 bases apart.

Remarks on this clone: The antigen it binds to is not known. No per-base quality is available; no much larger clone lies one base away.

The Quick-DNA Microprep Kit was used to extract genomic DNA from the sorted cells. TCRbeta DNA was amplified with the immunoSEQ hsTCRbeta kit following the manufacturer's protocol. TCRbeta libraries were sequenced on an Illumina MiSeq instrument. In the source study's methods: Once out-of-frame sequences had been removed, 2,204,828 distinct TCRbeta sequences were left, which works out to an average of roughly 64,000 per individual. Each individual was scored according to the count of roughly 170 previously reported CMV-associated TCRbeta sequences and the total productive distinct TCRbeta count. A beta-binomial model was reimplemented in Python, and scikit-learn random forests with default parameters were trained on data from the US cohort. Classifier performance on the Belgian cohort was summarized as median AUC with percentile confidence intervals calculated over 10,000 bootstrap iterations. This immuneACCESS table, as held by TCRdb, lists in-frame sequences with V and J called but not all clones. Of the missing ones, under half trace to an unresolved V gene in checked studies; the others have no known cause. D and trimming were read from the DNA, whereas the V and J calls and clone size are those reported in that table. Counted in this sample were 46,000 or so clones; under 80% of them appeared once. Around 0.99% of the sample goes to the ten largest clones.

The research as a whole found: For CMV serostatus prediction, a median bootstrapped AUC of about 0.95 was reached with the original framework, and a median bootstrapped AUC of approximately 0.89 was reached with a US-trained random forest. The original-framework classifier achieved a median bootstrapped AUC of approximately 0.94 with a 95% CI of 0.76-1.00 on the Belgian cohort. The results were interpreted as suggesting that the CMV-associated TCR signature is largely present in the CD4+ memory repertoire. Only CD4+CD45RO+ memory cells were sequenced, unlike the original study, which covered naive and memory CD4+ and CD8+ populations. Of 164 previously reported CMV-associated TCRbeta sequences, about 72 appeared in the CD4+ memory repertoires, each in one to five individuals.

This sequence originates from an adult in good health and CMV-seronegative. This receptor chain uses TRBV2 and TRBJ2-5, and TRBD1 may be the D gene, going by 6 matching bases. Input material: memory CD4+ T cells from blood. The encoded CDR3 is CASRTTGETQYF. The DNA sequence follows: TGTGCCAGCAGGACTACAGGGGAGACCCAGTACTTC.